The next 32 T cell receptor beta chains were all read from a single sample in a study of patients and donors after allogeneic stem cell transplantation. TCRdb itself ran the RT-PCR reads through MiXCR, one entry per CDR3 protein. The sample consists of about 150,000 distinct CDR3 sequences, about 36% of them appearing once. Sequenced material: blood, either unsorted or a sorted T cell fraction (not recorded which). Every receptor here comes from a human donor who was either an allogeneic HSCT recipient or a stem cell or donor lymphocyte infusion donor (not recorded which). It is not recorded whose cells these are; they may come from a transplant donor.

This clonotype was counted between two and nine times. The CDR3 DNA reads as TGTGCCAGCAGTCCCCGAGCTCGAGGGCCTAACTATGGCTACACCTTC. Translation: CASSPRARGPNYGYTF. The gene calls are TRBV7-9 and TRBJ1-2; D not certain. Germline assignment: CDR1 SEHNR and CDR2 FQNEAQ (reference sequence). Between the trimmed V and J ends, which lost 6 bases and 0 bases, there was a span of 17 bases. The CDR3 extends over 16 amino acids. The full variable domain, rest sourced from reference TRBV7-9 and TRBJ1-2, is DTGVSQNPRHKITKRGQNVTFRCDPISEHNRLYWYRQTLGQGPEFLTYFQNEAQLEKSRLLSDRFSAERPKGSFSTLEIQRTEQGDSAMYLCASSPRARGPNYGYTFGSGTRLTVV.

This chain joins TRBV20-1 and TRBJ1-4; no definite D call. V was pared by 6 bases and J by 6 bases, with 17 bases between. The germline gives CDR1 DFQATT, CDR2 SNEGSKA (reference sequence). This CDR3 region has 14 residues. CDR3 loop: CSARWGSAHEKLFF. In nucleotides, the CDR3 is TGCAGTGCCAGATGGGGATCGGCGCATGAAAAACTGTTTTTT.

This clonotype was found a few times. The chain couples TRBV27 to TRBJ2-7; TRBD1 matches at 7 bases. Germline CDR1 is MNHEY and CDR2 is SMNVEV (reference sequence). The length of the CDR3 is 11 residues. With V trimmed by 9 bases and J by 7 bases, 6 bases remained unmatched. The CDR3 region has the DNA TGTGCCAGGACAGGGCTCTGGGAGCAGTACTTC. It codes for CARTGLWEQYF.

This clonotype came up a few times. The chain carries TRBV7-2 and TRBJ1-5; 8 positions match TRBD1. Germline-derived CDR1 and CDR2 are SGHTA and FQGNSA. This CDR3 has 18 residues. The ends lost 1 base at V and 1 base at J; junction bases unmatched: 9. Written as DNA, the CDR3 is TGTGCCAGCAGCTTAGGGGCGGCAGGGGGCATAAGCAATCAGCCCCAGCATTTT. Translated: CASSLGAAGGISNQPQHF. The complete variable domain, with remaining parts taken from reference TRBV7-2 and TRBJ1-5, reads GAGVSQSPSNKVTEKGKDVELRCDPISGHTALYWYRQSLGQGLEFLIYFQGNSAPDKSGLPSDRFSAERTGGSVSTLTIQRTQQEDSAVYLCASSLGAAGGISNQPQHFGDGTRLSIL.

This clonotype occurred a few times. The chain has TRBV15 and TRBJ1-3; possible D gene TRBD1, 6 bases. This CDR3 has 17 residues. Looked up from germline, CDR1 is LNHNV and CDR2 is YYDKDF (reference sequence). Trimming took off 1 base at V and 0 bases at J, with 13 bases between the two ends. Here the CDR3 reads CATSRGDRFDSGNTIYF. The CDR3 DNA sequence: TGTGCCACCAGCAGAGGCGACAGGTTCGACTCTGGAAACACCATATATTTT.

This clonotype was seen only a few times. This chain uses TRBV6-5 with TRBJ2-7, with D hard to call. The CDR3 runs to 11 residues. Trimming pared 6 bases from V and 3 bases from J, leaving 6 bases between. Germline V gene sequence: CDR1 MNHEY, CDR2 SVGAGI. The CDR3 sequence is CASRGGYEQYF. DNA for the CDR3: TGTGCCAGCAGGGGTGGCTACGAGCAGTACTTC.

The rearrangement uses TRBV6-5 and TRBJ2-7; D unresolved. This CDR3 spans 14 amino acids. Germline V lookup: CDR1 MNHEY, CDR2 SVGAGI. V gave up 2 bases and J gave up 1 base, with 9 bases separating them. The CDR3 DNA reads TGTGCCAGCAGTTACAATGGGGAATCCTACGAGCAGTACGTC. Protein: CASSYNGESYEQYV.

The sample holds a few counts of this clonotype. The chain links TRBV25-1 to TRBJ1-1; a weak D match, TRBD1 (6 bases). The CDR3 contains 13 residues. Germline V gene sequence: CDR1 MGHDK, CDR2 SYGVNS. Trimming cost V 5 bases and J 4 bases, with 11 bases left between them. The CDR3 reads CASSQGRGTEAFF. The CDR3 bases are TGTGCCAGCAGTCAGGGGCGCGGCACTGAAGCTTTCTTT.

J is TRBJ1-4 and V is TRBV11-2; D possibly corresponds to TRBD1 (6 bases). The germline V gene encodes CDR1 SGHAT and CDR2 FQNNGV. This CDR3 contains 16 residues. The ends were cut back, 1 base at V and 7 bases at J, with 16 bases in the middle. The CDR3 DNA sequence: TGTGCCAGCAGCTTAGTCAGGGGACGAGCCCTTGAAAAACTGTTTTTT. It is translated as CASSLVRGRALEKLFF.

This clonotype occurred many times. J is TRBJ1-1 and V is TRBV3-1; D remains unclear. Deletions cut 3 bases from V and 3 bases from J, with 11 bases between. CDR1 and CDR2 (germline): LGHDT, YNNKEL (reference sequence). CDR3 size: 14 residues. As DNA, the CDR3 is TGTGCCAGCAGCCATTCTGGGAAGGACACTGAAGCTTTCTTT. The encoded protein is CASSHSGKDTEAFF.

This chain uses TRBV6-5 with TRBJ2-7; 7 bases agree with TRBD1. The CDR3 consists of 14 residues. Germline V gene data show CDR1 as MNHEY and CDR2 as SVGAGI. Unmatched junction bases numbered 7, after V lost 5 bases and J lost 3 bases. The CDR3 region is CASSRGQSLYEQYV. CDR3 bases: TGTGCCAGCAGTCGGGGACAGAGCCTCTACGAGCAGTACGTC.

This clonotype has just a few counts. The chain has TRBV6-6 and TRBJ2-7; TRBD2 matches at 9 bases. Germline assignment: CDR1 MNHNY and CDR2 SVGAGI (reference sequence). Trimming cost V 4 bases and J 0 bases; bases outside gene matches: 7. This CDR3 is 16 amino acids long. The CDR3 protein is CASSFNSGGLSYEQYV. CDR3 nucleotide sequence: TGTGCCAGCAGTTTCAATAGCGGGGGCCTCTCCTACGAGCAGTACGTC.

In its sample, this clonotype was seen a few times. The gene calls are TRBV12-3 or TRBV12-4 and TRBJ1-4; D call uncertain. The CDR3 extends over 15 amino acids. V lost 4 bases and J lost 2, with 11 bases in between. CDR3 region: CASSSMYPTNEKLFF. The CDR3, as DNA: TGTGCCAGCAGTTCAATGTACCCCACTAATGAAAAACTGTTTTTT.

This clonotype was counted only a few times. For the CDR3, the DNA is TGTGCCAGCAATCCCTTCGGTCTGACTCCCGGGGAGCTGTTTTTT. This translates into CASNPFGLTPGELFF. This chain links TRBV12-3 or TRBV12-4 with TRBJ2-2; D call uncertain. The CDR3 covers 15 residues. The germline V and J ends were trimmed by 7 bases and 6 bases, with 18 bases remaining between them.

The chain carries TRBV20-1 and TRBJ2-2, with 7 bases matching TRBD1. V was clipped by 4 bases and J by 2 bases; unmatched bases: 16. The germline V gene encodes CDR1 DFQATT and CDR2 SNEGSKA (reference sequence). This CDR3 is 18 amino acids long. The CDR3 loop is CSAKRQFVTGRNTGELFF. For the CDR3, the DNA is TGCAGTGCTAAACGGCAATTTGTGACAGGGCGAAACACCGGGGAGCTGTTTTTT.

This clonotype occurred a few times. The J gene is TRBJ1-6, the V gene TRBV20-1, with 9 positions matching TRBD1. The CDR3 covers 16 residues. Germline loops: CDR1 DFQATT, CDR2 SNEGSKA (reference sequence). V gave up 4 bases and J gave up 9 bases; unmatched junction bases: 13. CDR3 sequence (DNA): TGCAGTGCTACTTCCGGGACAGGGCTAAGAGTTTCACCCCTCCACTTT. As protein: CSATSGTGLRVSPLHF.

This clonotype was detected ten times or more. The gene calls are TRBV28 and TRBJ1-5; maybe TRBD1 (6 bases). Germline lookup yields CDR1 MDHEN and CDR2 SYDVKM. The V gene lost 2 bases and the J gene lost 7 bases, with 12 bases spanning the gap. The CDR3 totals 14 residues. The CDR3 loop is CASSLTGSGQPQHF. The CDR3 DNA sequence: TGTGCCAGCAGTTTAACAGGGTCTGGCCAGCCCCAGCATTTT.

The table lists this clonotype with a few counts. The V call is TRBV9, the J call TRBJ1-2; D perhaps matches TRBD1 (5 bases). V dropped 3 bases and J dropped 6 bases, with 18 bases sitting between them. The germline V gene has CDR1 SGDLS and CDR2 YYNGEE. The CDR3 has 15 amino acids. CDR3 DNA: TGTGCCAGCAGCGACCCGGGGCGGACCTCGGATGGCTACACCTTC. Translated: CASSDPGRTSDGYTF. Full variable domain (outside the CDR3, taken from reference TRBV9 and TRBJ1-2): DSGVTQTPKHLITATGQRVTLRCSPRSGDLSVYWYQQSLDQGLQFLIQYYNGEERAKGNILERFSAQQFPDLHSELNLSSLELGDSALYFCASSDPGRTSDGYTFGSGTRLTVV.

The DNA for the CDR3 is TGTGCCAGCAGGGTAACAGGGCTCGGAAACACCATATATTTT. Residues: CASRVTGLGNTIYF. The chain combines TRBV6-5 with TRBJ1-3; D may be TRBD1 (6 bases). The germline V and J ends were trimmed by 6 bases and 4 bases, with 13 bases remaining between them. Germline values: CDR1 MNHEY, CDR2 SVGAGI. The CDR3 length is 14 residues.

This clonotype was found a few times. The chain recombines TRBV10-3 with TRBJ1-5; 10 nucleotides align to TRBD1. CDR1 and CDR2 from the germline V gene are ENHRY and SYGVKD. With 6 bases clipped from V and 5 bases from J, the junction kept 7 bases outside the gene matches. The CDR3 loop spans 15 amino acids. The CDR3 reads CAISKTGQGDQPQHF. The CDR3 DNA reads as TGTGCCATCAGCAAGACCGGACAGGGGGATCAGCCCCAGCATTTT.

The V gene is TRBV6-2 or TRBV6-3, the J gene TRBJ1-5; D is uncertain. Looked up from germline, CDR1 is MNHEY and CDR2 is SVGEGT. CDR3 length equals 15 residues. V gave up 2 bases and J gave up 3 bases, with 11 bases separating them. The chain's CDR3 is CASSYGVDLNQPQHF. CDR3 sequence (DNA): TGTGCCAGCAGTTACGGTGTAGACCTCAATCAGCCCCAGCATTTT.

This clonotype showed up just a few times. The V gene is TRBV20-1, the J gene TRBJ2-7, with 9 bases identical to TRBD1. CDR1 is DFQATT, CDR2 SNEGSKA, per germline (reference sequence). This CDR3 spans 13 amino acids. V lost 5 bases to trimming and J lost 0 bases; unmatched junction nucleotides: 2. CDR3 coding DNA: TGCAGTGCTGGGGACAGGGCCTCCTACGAGCAGTACGTC. It encodes CSAGDRASYEQYV.

The rearrangement uses TRBV15 and TRBJ2-2; 10 nucleotides line up with TRBD2. V trimming: 0 bases; J trimming: 0 bases; junction bases outside the gene matches: 1. This CDR3 spans 17 amino acids. From germline, CDR1 is LNHNV and CDR2 YYDKDF (reference sequence). CDR3 amino acids: CATSRDLAGANTGELFF. As DNA, the CDR3 is TGTGCCACCAGCAGAGATCTAGCGGGGGCGAACACCGGGGAGCTGTTTTTT.

The chain has TRBV20-1 and TRBJ1-5; maybe TRBD1 (5 bases). Germline V gives CDR1 DFQATT, CDR2 SNEGSKA (reference sequence). V was cut by 1 base and J by 3 bases, with 13 bases left in between. There are 15 residues in the CDR3. The CDR3 DNA reads as TGCAGTGCTAGAGCGAGCGGGGGAACCAATCAGCCCCAGCATTTT. Translating gives CSARASGGTNQPQHF.

Here the CDR3 DNA reads TGCAGCGTTGGTTTCGGGAGCCCACAAGAGACCCAGTACTTC. It yields the protein CSVGFGSPQETQYF. This chain joins TRBV29-1 and TRBJ2-5; tentatively, D is TRBD2 (6 bases). The CDR3 totals 14 residues. V was cut by 4 bases and J by 2 bases, with 14 bases left in between. The germline CDR1 and CDR2 sequences are SQVTM and ANQGSEA.

This chain uses TRBV4-2 with TRBJ2-3; 11 bases are a match to TRBD1. The germline gives CDR1 LGHNA, CDR2 YNFKEQ. V dropped 0 bases and J dropped 5; count of bases not matched to a gene: 10. The CDR3 is 18 residues long. CDR3 loop: CASSQDVLDRGLEDTQYF. CDR3 DNA: TGTGCCAGCAGCCAAGACGTCCTGGACAGGGGGCTTGAAGATACGCAGTATTTT.

This clonotype was observed a few times. The rearrangement links TRBV12-3 or TRBV12-4 to TRBJ2-3, with 9 bases fitting TRBD2. V dropped 4 bases and J dropped 1; count of bases not matched to a gene: 3. The CDR3 sequence is 15 residues long. CDR3 loop: CASSSSGGRTDTQYF. The CDR3 DNA is TGTGCCAGCAGTTCAAGCGGGGGGCGCACAGATACGCAGTATTTT.

CDR3 bases: TGTGCCAGCAGTTTAGAGGGCCGGGAAAAACTGTTTTTT. Residues: CASSLEGREKLFF. This chain joins TRBV12-3 or TRBV12-4 and TRBJ1-4; no definite D call. This CDR3 has 13 residues. V lost 1 base and J 8 bases, leaving 8 bases between the germline ends.

This clonotype was detected only a few times. The chain uses TRBV6-1 and TRBJ1-2; D not resolved. V was trimmed by 6 bases and J by 3 bases, leaving 20 bases between them. The germline CDR1 and CDR2 sequences are MNHNS and SASEGT. The CDR3 runs to 16 residues. The CDR3 loop reads CASRDGEGIMDYGYTF. CDR3 bases: TGTGCCAGCAGAGATGGTGAGGGTATTATGGACTATGGCTACACCTTC.

The rearrangement joins TRBV12-3 or TRBV12-4 to TRBJ2-6, with D possibly being TRBD2 (5 bases). The V gene lost 5 bases and the J gene lost 4 bases, with 9 bases spanning the gap. The CDR3 contains 14 residues. The DNA of the CDR3 is TGTGCCAGCAGTCCCGAGGGAGGGGCCAACGTCCTGACTTTC. Protein sequence: CASSPEGGANVLTF.

A few counts support this clonotype. V and J are TRBV20-1 and TRBJ2-3, with 7 bases aligning to TRBD2. V shed 5 bases and J 0 bases; nucleotides not matched to a gene: 5. Germline V lookup: CDR1 DFQATT, CDR2 SNEGSKA (reference sequence). This CDR3 has 14 amino acids. The CDR3 DNA follows: TGCAGTGCTGGGACTATAACTAGCACAGATACGCAGTATTTT. This translates into CSAGTITSTDTQYF.

The chain recombines TRBV12-3 or TRBV12-4 with TRBJ2-3, with D hard to call. The CDR3 extends over 13 amino acids. Trimming took 8 bases from V and 0 from J, leaving 9 bases between them. In DNA, the CDR3 is TGTGCCAGCGCCCAACGGAGCACAGATACGCAGTATTTT. It yields the protein CASAQRSTDTQYF.